This T cell receptor beta chain was observed in a study of OX40 agonist ivuxolimab in advanced cancers. Study details: Patients assigned to dose escalation were diagnosed with hepatocellular carcinoma, melanoma, renal cell or head and neck cancer.

Germline V gene lookup returns CDR1 MNHEY and CDR2 SMNVEV (reference sequence). The CDR3 sequence is 13 residues long. The V and J ends lost 2 bases and 5 bases respectively, with 9 bases between them. Some clones are missing from TCRdb's copy, which holds only in-frame ones; the method was immunoSEQ multiplex PCR. The sample includes approximately 18,000 clones, 78% of them seen just once. Autoimmune disease history or systemic immunosuppression was exclusionary. This clone turned up a few times. The antigen remains unidentified. The study's findings and limits: Clonal expansion from baseline to week 6 occurred in both CD4+ and CD8+ T cells.

The source is an adult with an advanced solid tumor such as melanoma, head and neck, liver or kidney cancer. V usage is TRBV27 and J usage is TRBJ1-2; a weak D match, TRBD1 (5 bases). This material consisted of CD4+ or CD8+ T cells sorted from blood, taken in a trial of the OX40 agonist ivuxolimab. The CDR3 region has the DNA TGTGCCAGCAGTTTAGGGGCAGGGTATGGCTACACCTTC. Protein: CASSLGAGYGYTF.